This T cell receptor (beta chain) was profiled in a study of regulatory T cells in long-lasting Graves disease (dated by TCRdb to about 2021). Study-wide context: Persistent Graves' disease was defined as antithyroid drug treatment for over 5 years with persistently positive TSH receptor autoantibodies. On average, persistent Graves' disease patients in the clinical cohort had been on antithyroid drugs for eight to twelve years. The study was conducted in China and was registered as a clinical trial. Persistent Graves' disease patients were compared with newly diagnosed Graves' disease patients by peripheral blood TCR sequencing and RNA sequencing. A total of around 35 samples underwent TCR sequencing: roughly 13 from persistent and roughly 20 from newly diagnosed Graves' disease patients.

According to the study, the label for this sample's time point signals: persistent/refractory GD, antithyroid drugs over 5 years with positive TRAb. For both TCR sequencing and RNA sequencing, RNA was extracted from PBMCs in TRIzol. Graves' disease was diagnosed according to American Thyroid Association guidelines. Patients for the study were recruited at an endocrinology department in Xi'an, China. Each patient gave about 9.1 milliliters of peripheral blood, collected in an EDTA anticoagulant tube. PBMCs were isolated by Ficoll Paque Plus density gradient separation without further T cell sorting. An Agilent 2100 Bioanalyzer and agarose gel were used to assess RNA quality, and a NanoDrop 2000 was used to measure RNA concentration. In the germline V gene (reference sequence), CDR1 corresponds to LNHDA and CDR2 to SQIVND. The V end gives up 3 bases and the J end 7 bases, leaving 5 bases in the junction not matched to a gene. Taken from cysteine to phenylalanine, the CDR3 has 14 residues. Only the CDR3 portion is preserved as DNA: 42 bases, with reading frame beginning at the first base.

General study outcomes and caveats: Sequencing and analysis were restricted to the TCR beta chain. The small sample size was acknowledged by the authors as a limitation that may reduce accuracy. Lower TCR Shannon entropy and fewer highly expanded clones were observed in persistent Graves' disease patients than in newly diagnosed patients, which suggested clonal expansion. A larger number of public clonotypes was shared among persistent patients (more than 2,500) than among newly diagnosed patients (about 990). TRBV28, TRBJ1-2 and TRBJ2-5 were preferentially used in persistent disease, while TRBV20-1 and TRBJ2-1 were favored in newly diagnosed disease. Because the primary lesion, thyroid tissue, could not be accessed, the study looked at peripheral blood alone.

Only a few counts were recorded for this clonotype. It lacks a known antigen. The input lacks base qualities; no much larger clone sits a single base away. Preparation of the library involved multiplex PCR. Sequenced using an Illumina HiSeq 4000. CDR3 regions were amplified by Arm-PCR with iRepertoire HTBI primers to construct TCR beta libraries. Before sequencing, the PCR products underwent gel purification. As for the original processing: A total of some 60 TRBV and about 13 TRBJ segments were identified across samples and were used for gene usage analysis of CDR3 amino acid clonotypes. COPE and FqMerger were used to merge filtered high-quality paired reads into contigs. BLAST was used to align contigs to IMGT TRBV, TRBD and TRBJ reference genes, and CDR3 was defined according to IMGT. Highly expanded clones were defined as clonotypes with a frequency above 0.1%. Repertoire diversity was measured by Shannon entropy, and V-J evenness by the Gini coefficient. Public clonotypes were defined as clonotypes shared by more than one individual. TCRdb passed the public sequencing reads through fastp at Q25 and MiXCR, retaining productive beta sequences. Each entry merges the rows of one CDR3 protein and shows their most common DNA and genes. The V and J calls come from TCRdb's annotation, not from the publication. The sample data list a few hundred thousand distinct CDR3 sequences, and under 25% of these were observed just once. The ten largest clones represent roughly an eighth of the sample.

This TCR was recovered from a female donor with Graves disease. This specimen was peripheral blood mononuclear cells (PBMCs), taken when the disease was refractory, from a patient treated with antithyroid drugs. The sequence links TRBV19 to TRBJ1-1; the central 10 bases match TRBD1. The CDR3 is CASSILGQGNEAFF. The DNA reads as follows: TGTGCCAGTAGTATCCTGGGACAGGGGAATGAAGCTTTCTTT.